This T cell receptor beta chain was retrieved from a study of cytomegalovirus exposure and HLA in healthy donors. The ends lost 5 bases at V and 0 bases at J; junction bases unmatched: 4. This CDR3 spans 15 amino acids. Germline lookup yields CDR1 KGHSH and CDR2 LQKENI. The PCR made use of 60 Vbeta and 13 Jbeta primers. Generated by immunoSEQ multiplex PCR, the TCRdb table keeps only in-frame clones and is missing some. The sample yields more than 85,000 clones, around 72% seen once. The TCR sequence derives from a male donor in good health and CMV-seronegative. The chain recombines TRBV18 with TRBJ2-1; TRBD2 aligns across 7 bases. Sequencing used PBMCs. CDR3 in DNA: TGTGCCAGCTCAGCTAGCGGTTTCTCCTACAATGAGCAGTTCTTC. Protein sequence: CASSASGFSYNEQFF.